This T cell receptor (beta chain) was documented in a study of cytomegalovirus exposure and HLA in healthy donors (dated by TCRdb to about 2017). Describing the broader study: In an earlier analysis of about 560 of the donors, 250 to 300 Gb of sequence data and 90 million to 120 million unique TCR beta sequences from about 179 million T cells were reported. Approximately 300 gigabases of sequencing data and 78 million or so unique TCR sequences were included in an early release covering about 700 HLA-typed donors. The genetic ancestry cluster associated with self-reported Caucasian donors included approximately 85% of the 398 genotyped donors. The study aimed to test whether cataloging public T cell receptors could reveal signatures of past pathogen exposure. The study used immunosequencing to profile the T cell repertoires of 600 to 850 subjects and linked those repertoires to cytomegalovirus serostatus. Along with the roughly 700-subject first cohort, a separate validation cohort of more than 90 different subjects was used. To predict cytomegalovirus infection status, the study brought together high-throughput TCR immunosequencing, statistical association of individual TCRs with disease status, and machine learning. A later analysis re-examined previously published TCR beta repertoires from roughly 720 donors and added high-resolution HLA genotyping to investigate patterns of TCR occurrence. The later analysis used no new phenotypic data to find candidate immune exposures, relying instead on TCR beta sequences and their occurrence across donors. In an earlier analysis of 500 to 650 of the donors, high-throughput TCR beta sequencing was used to judge whether each TCR beta V gene segment behaved as functional or pseudogenic. Donor age, sex, ethnicity and CMV serostatus were compiled alongside the repertoire data. In a later genetic analysis, genome-wide SNP genotypes for about 55% of the roughly 670 donors were used, and that subset was treated as a discovery cohort. All discovery cohort repertoires had been generated on a single sequencing platform. HLA typing covered class I and class II loci at four-digit resolution. Typing coverage differed by locus: A, B, C, DRB1 and DQB1 were typed in about 620-640 donors, DQA1 in about 560, DPA1 in some 610, and DPB1 in roughly 470. Roughly 5 DR-DQ haplotypes were handled as single units for association and clustering, since linkage in the cohort was strong. Among 300 to 450 genotyped donors of the cohort, an average of approximately 250,000 unique TCR beta nucleotide sequences were sequenced per donor, 15% to 20% of them non-productive. Paper-wide results and their limitations: The authors suggested that the approach could potentially be generalized to other disease states and immunological phenotypes. A cluster of highly shared sequence variants was judged likely to be a technical artifact of the sequencing pipeline. A few of the identified cytomegalovirus-associated TCR beta chains were confirmed in vitro to be specific for cytomegalovirus antigens. A later analysis associated some 17,000 TCR beta sequences with specific HLA alleles at a false discovery rate of 0.05. According to a later analysis, TCR association rates differed among HLA loci, with DRB1 alleles showing the most associated TCRs and HLA-C alleles showing the fewest. Because some donors lacked HLA typing at each locus, the association tests relied only on the typed subset. A further reported finding was that TCR beta sequences accurately predicted the HLA-A and HLA-B alleles for most subjects in the first cohort. Most CMV-associated TCR beta chains appeared to be HLA-restricted in a later analysis, and the HLA associations seemed to be driven largely by CMV exposure. For the cohort, immune exposure information was limited to CMV serostatus. An association between a missense DCLRE1C variant and V-gene and J-gene trimming of TCR beta chains was found in a later genetic analysis and replicated in an independent cohort. The presence/absence analyses assumed that sequencing depth was roughly uniform across donors, and that assumption may not be true. Broadly in line with IMGT annotations, most TCR beta V segments showed up in productive rearrangements about 87% or about 30% of the time in an earlier analysis of approximately 640 of the donors. According to a later genetic analysis, donors in an Asian-associated ancestry cluster had fewer N-insertions in productive TCRs than the approximately 710-donor mean. Several of the top co-occurrence clusters appeared to be linked to parvovirus B19, influenza, CMV and Epstein-Barr virus, according to a later analysis. While some public TCRs were present in many individuals, most TCR sequences turned up only very rarely across donors. In a later analysis, HLA-associated TCR beta chains showed more clonal expansion and lower generation probabilities than non-associated chains that were equally common. Strong co-occurrence of HLA alleles, especially DR and DQ, made assigning TCR associations to individual alleles difficult. The earlier analysis of about 600 of the donors excluded some 15 rarely observed V segments, including chromosome 9 orphons, because counts were too low. The study gave a list of under 200 TCR beta chains associated with cytomegalovirus. Correlated functional status among segregating V segments might be attributable to linkage disequilibrium, but an unknown experimental factor could not be ruled out. Some IMGT-functional V segments, including TRBV6-2 and TRBV6-3, could not be told apart with the 87-base-pair reads, so those segments were excluded. This cohort had only TCR beta chains sequenced, and the lack of alpha or paired-chain data limited which features could be detected. The classifier was reported to diagnose cytomegalovirus status with high specificity and sensitivity in both the original cohort and the validation cohort.

Libraries came from the immunoSEQ multiplex PCR assay. For the multiplex PCR, a mixture combining 60 forward primers for TCR Vbeta segments and 13 reverse primers for TCR Jbeta segments was used. Amplification of the CDR3 region of rearranged TCR beta genes was performed with a multiplex PCR assay on genomic DNA. The amplified TCR beta libraries were sequenced on the Illumina HiSeq System as 87-base-pair reads. As for how the authors treated the data: In a later analysis, some 80 million unique TCR beta chains were counted across the 500 to 850 repertoires, and some 10 million of these chains were shared by at least two donors. Raw reads were error-corrected and collapsed into unique sequences by a nearest-neighbor algorithm in which closely related sequences were merged to remove PCR and sequencing errors. V, D and J gene segments were assigned by aligning CDR3 sequences to IMGT reference sequences. For a sequence to be retained, a match of at least six nucleotides to both a V gene segment and a J gene segment was required. A rearrangement counted as productive if the CDR3 had no stop codons and remained in frame with V and J, and every other rearrangement counted as non-productive. Following IMGT convention, CDR3 was defined as the stretch from the second conserved V-encoded cysteine up to the conserved J-encoded phenylalanine. Sequences without an unambiguous match to a single V gene segment were excluded from the earlier analysis of 500 to 700 of the donors. In an earlier analysis of approximately 610 of the donors, V segments were called functional above 56.7% productive rearrangements and were called segregating when the between-donor standard deviation exceeded 5%. To diagnose cytomegalovirus status from the catalog of TCR beta chain sequences, a statistical classification framework was built. A later analysis assigned V and J genes by comparing TCR nucleotide sequences with IMGT/GENE-DB human TR gene sequences. The TCRdist pipeline was used in a later analysis to assign CDR3 sequences and most-parsimonious VDJ recombination scenarios. In a later analysis, every TCR beta chain was defined by the combination of its CDR3 amino acid sequence and its V-gene family, and reads without a unique V-gene family were dropped. A later analysis removed nearly 600 highly shared, low-generation-probability nucleotide sequences to deal with suspected cross-contamination and a sequencing artifact. In a later analysis, a clonal expansion index was calculated for each public chain from normalized within-repertoire ranks of inferred template counts. A later analysis computed generation probabilities with a VDJ recombination model fitted to out-of-frame rearrangements, and checked the results against IGoR. In a later analysis, hypergeometric tests were used to score TCR-TCR, TCR-HLA and TCR-CMV co-occurrence, with a repertoire-size bias correction applied to TCR pairs. False discovery rates were estimated in a later analysis by permuting HLA or CMV assignments 20 times. In a later analysis, co-occurring TCRs were grouped using DBSCAN, with TCRdist sequence similarity added in when clustering inside HLA-allele-positive subsets. Repertoires with fewer than 30,000 or more than 120,000 public chains were left out of co-occurrence clustering, as were four to six repertoires with anomalous nucleotide sharing. TCRdb stores this immuneACCESS table with in-frame sequences only. Part of the clones is absent; in the studies checked, under half of the shortfall reflects unresolved V genes, and no reason is known for the rest. The DNA was the basis for D and trimming; V, J and clone size are from that table. The sample profile shows roughly 180,000 clones; roughly 78% of them were found once. The leading ten clones occupy 13% of the sample.

Inclusive of the bounding cysteine and phenylalanine, the CDR3 is 17 residues long. The only DNA kept is the CDR3, 51 bases in frame from the first base. V loses 1 base, J loses 3 bases, and the germline ends lie 18 bases apart. CDR1 MNHNS and CDR2 SASEGT were looked up in the germline V gene. The cohort was made up of 500 to 800 healthy bone marrow donors. Cohort members were all nominally healthy when sampled, although unrecorded immune exposures were likely present. The donor was CMV seropositive and was included in the group of some 290 seropositive cohort members. A peripheral blood sample was provided by each donor, and peripheral blood mononuclear cells were used for TCR beta sequencing. The Qiagen DNeasy Blood Extraction Kit was used to extract genomic DNA from the blood cell samples. Comment on this clone: Its recognized antigen is unknown. No base qualities exist here, and no much larger clone lies one base off it.

The receptor chain draws on TRBV6-1 and TRBJ1-1, with the D gene not clear enough to name. Source material: PBMCs. The origin of this receptor is a woman between 45 and 60 years old in good health and CMV-seropositive. This receptor carries the CDR3 CASSEVRSPREYTEAFF. The DNA reads as follows: TGTGCCAGCAGTGAAGTTCGGAGTCCGAGGGAATACACTGAAGCTTTCTTT.